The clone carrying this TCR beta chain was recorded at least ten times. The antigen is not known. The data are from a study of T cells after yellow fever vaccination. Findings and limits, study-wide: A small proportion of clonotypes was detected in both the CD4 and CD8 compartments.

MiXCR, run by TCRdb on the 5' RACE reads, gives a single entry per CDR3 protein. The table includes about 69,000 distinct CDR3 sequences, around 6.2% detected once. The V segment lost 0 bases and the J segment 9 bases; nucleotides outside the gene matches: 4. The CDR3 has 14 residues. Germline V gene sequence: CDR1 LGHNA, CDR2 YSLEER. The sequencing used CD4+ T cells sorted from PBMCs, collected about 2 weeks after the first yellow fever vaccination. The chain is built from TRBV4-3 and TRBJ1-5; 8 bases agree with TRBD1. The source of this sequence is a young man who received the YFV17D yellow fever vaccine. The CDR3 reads CASSQEAGGMPQHF. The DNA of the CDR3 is TGCGCCAGCAGCCAAGAGGCAGGGGGCATGCCCCAGCATTTT.